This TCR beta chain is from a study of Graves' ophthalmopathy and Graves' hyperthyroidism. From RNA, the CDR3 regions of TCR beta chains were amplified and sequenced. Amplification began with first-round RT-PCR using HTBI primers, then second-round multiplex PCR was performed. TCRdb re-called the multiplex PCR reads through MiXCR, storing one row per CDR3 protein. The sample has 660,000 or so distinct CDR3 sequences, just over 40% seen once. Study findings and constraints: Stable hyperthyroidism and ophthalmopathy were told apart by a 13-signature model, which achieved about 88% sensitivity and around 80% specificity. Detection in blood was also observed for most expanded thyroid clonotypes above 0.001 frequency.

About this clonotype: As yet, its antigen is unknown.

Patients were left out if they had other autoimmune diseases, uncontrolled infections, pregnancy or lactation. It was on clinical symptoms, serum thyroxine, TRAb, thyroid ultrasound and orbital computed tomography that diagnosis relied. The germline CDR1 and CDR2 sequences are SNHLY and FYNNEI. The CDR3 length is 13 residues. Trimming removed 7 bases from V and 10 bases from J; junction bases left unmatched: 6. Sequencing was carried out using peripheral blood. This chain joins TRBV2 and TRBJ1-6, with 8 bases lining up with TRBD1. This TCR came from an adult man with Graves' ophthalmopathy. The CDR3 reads CASTPTGESPLHF. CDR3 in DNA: TGTGCCAGCACCCCGACAGGGGAATCACCCCTCCACTTT.